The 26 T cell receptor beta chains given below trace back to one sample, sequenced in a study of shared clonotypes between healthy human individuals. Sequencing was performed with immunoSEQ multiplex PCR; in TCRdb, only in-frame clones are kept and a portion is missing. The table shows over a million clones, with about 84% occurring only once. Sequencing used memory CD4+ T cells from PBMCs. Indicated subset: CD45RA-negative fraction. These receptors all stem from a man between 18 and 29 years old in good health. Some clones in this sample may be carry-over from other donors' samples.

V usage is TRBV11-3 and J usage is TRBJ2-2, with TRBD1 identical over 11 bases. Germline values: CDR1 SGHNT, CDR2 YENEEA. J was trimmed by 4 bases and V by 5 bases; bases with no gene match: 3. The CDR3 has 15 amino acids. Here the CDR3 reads CASSPGTGGTGELFF. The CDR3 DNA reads TGTGCCAGCAGCCCCGGGACAGGGGGCACCGGGGAGCTGTTTTTT.

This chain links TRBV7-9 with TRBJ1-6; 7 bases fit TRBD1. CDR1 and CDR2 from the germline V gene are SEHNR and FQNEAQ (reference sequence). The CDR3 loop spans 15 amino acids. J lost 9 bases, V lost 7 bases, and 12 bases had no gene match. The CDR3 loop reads CASNPQGGRGSPLHF. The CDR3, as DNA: TGTGCCAGCAATCCCCAGGGGGGCCGAGGTTCACCCCTCCACTTT.

CDR3 amino acids: CASSSLGGQETQYF. CDR3 in DNA: TGTGCCAGCTCATCCCTTGGTGGGCAAGAGACCCAGTACTTC. The chain links TRBV18 to TRBJ2-5; D uncertain. From germline, CDR1 is KGHSH and CDR2 LQKENI. The CDR3 runs 14 residues. V was trimmed by 5 bases and J by 2 bases, leaving 12 bases between them.

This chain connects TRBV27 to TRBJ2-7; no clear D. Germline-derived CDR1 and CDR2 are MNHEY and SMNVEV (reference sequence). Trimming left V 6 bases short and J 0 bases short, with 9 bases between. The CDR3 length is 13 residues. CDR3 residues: CASRFRSSYEQYF. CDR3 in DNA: TGTGCCAGCAGGTTCCGGAGCTCCTACGAGCAGTACTTC.

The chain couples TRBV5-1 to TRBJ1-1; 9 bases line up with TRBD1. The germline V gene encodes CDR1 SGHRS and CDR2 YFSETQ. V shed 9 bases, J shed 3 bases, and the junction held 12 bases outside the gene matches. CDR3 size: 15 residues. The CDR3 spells CATRQGGPLDTEAFF. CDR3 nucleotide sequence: TGCGCCACCCGACAGGGGGGGCCCTTGGACACTGAAGCTTTCTTT.

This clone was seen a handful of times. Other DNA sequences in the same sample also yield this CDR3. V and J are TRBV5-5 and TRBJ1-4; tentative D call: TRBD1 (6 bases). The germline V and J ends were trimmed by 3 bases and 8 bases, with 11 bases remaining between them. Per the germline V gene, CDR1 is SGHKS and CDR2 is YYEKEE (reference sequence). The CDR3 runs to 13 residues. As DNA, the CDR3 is TGTGCCAGCAGCTCGGACAGCAACGAAAAACTGTTTTTT. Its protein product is CASSSDSNEKLFF.

The CDR3 here is CASSPNGRNTYNEQFF. As DNA, the CDR3 is TGTGCCAGCTCACCAAACGGGCGGAACACCTACAATGAGCAGTTCTTC. The rearrangement joins TRBV18 to TRBJ2-1; no definite D call. The CDR3 totals 16 residues. V lost 2 bases, J lost 2 bases, and 13 bases lay in between. The germline gives CDR1 KGHSH, CDR2 LQKENI.

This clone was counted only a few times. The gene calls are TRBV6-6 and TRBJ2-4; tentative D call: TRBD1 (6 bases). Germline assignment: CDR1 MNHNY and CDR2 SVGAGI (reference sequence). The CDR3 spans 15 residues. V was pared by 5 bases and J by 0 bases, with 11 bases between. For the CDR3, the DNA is TGTGCCAGCAGTGCACAGGGCTTAGCCAAAAACATTCAGTACTTC. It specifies CASSAQGLAKNIQYF.

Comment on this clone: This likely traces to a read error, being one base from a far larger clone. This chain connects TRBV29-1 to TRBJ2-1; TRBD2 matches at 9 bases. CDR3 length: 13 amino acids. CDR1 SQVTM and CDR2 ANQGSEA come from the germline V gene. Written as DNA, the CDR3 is TGCAGCATTGATAGCGGGGGACGAAATGAGCAGTTCTTC. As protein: CSIDSGGRNEQFF.

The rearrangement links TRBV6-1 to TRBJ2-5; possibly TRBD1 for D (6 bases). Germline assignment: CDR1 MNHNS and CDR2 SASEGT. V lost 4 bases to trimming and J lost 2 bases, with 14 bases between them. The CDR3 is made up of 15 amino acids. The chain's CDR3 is CASSGGRLGQETQYF. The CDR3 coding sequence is TGTGCCAGCAGTGGGGGGCGTTTGGGACAAGAGACCCAGTACTTC.

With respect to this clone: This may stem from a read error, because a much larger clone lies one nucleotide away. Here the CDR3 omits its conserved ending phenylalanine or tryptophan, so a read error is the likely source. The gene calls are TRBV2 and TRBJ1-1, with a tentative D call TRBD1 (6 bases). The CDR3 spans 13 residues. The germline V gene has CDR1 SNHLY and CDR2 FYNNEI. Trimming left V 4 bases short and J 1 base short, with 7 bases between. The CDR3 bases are TGTGCCAGCAGTGGGGACACGAACACTGAAGCTTTCCTT. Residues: CASSGDTNTEAFL.

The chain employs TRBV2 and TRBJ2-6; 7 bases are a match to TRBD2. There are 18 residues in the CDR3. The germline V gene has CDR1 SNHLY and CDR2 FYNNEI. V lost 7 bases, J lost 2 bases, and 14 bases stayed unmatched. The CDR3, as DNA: TGTGCCAGCACTCTCCTAGGGAGGGGACTCCCTGGGGCCAACGTCCTGACTTTC. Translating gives CASTLLGRGLPGANVLTF.

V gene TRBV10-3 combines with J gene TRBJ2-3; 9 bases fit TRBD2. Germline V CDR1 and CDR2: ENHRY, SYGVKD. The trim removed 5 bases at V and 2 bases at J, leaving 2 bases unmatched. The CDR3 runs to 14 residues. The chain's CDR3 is CAISPGLATDTQYF. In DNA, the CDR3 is TGTGCCATCAGTCCGGGACTAGCCACAGATACGCAGTATTTT.

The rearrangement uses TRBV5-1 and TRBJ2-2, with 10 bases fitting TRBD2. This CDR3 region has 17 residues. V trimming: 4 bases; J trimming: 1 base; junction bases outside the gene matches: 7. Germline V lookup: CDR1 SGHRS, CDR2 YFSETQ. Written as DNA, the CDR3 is TGCGCCAGCAGCCAAGCGGCTAGCGGGAGGAACACCGGGGAGCTGTTTTTT. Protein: CASSQAASGRNTGELFF.

In DNA form, the CDR3 reads TGCGCCAGCAGCTTGGGTCTAGTAGCGGGAGGCCCCGAGACCCAGTACTTC. This sequence encodes CASSLGLVAGGPETQYF. The chain carries TRBV5-1 and TRBJ2-5; TRBD2 matches at 10 bases. This CDR3 has 17 residues. CDR1 is SGHRS, CDR2 YFSETQ, per germline. After removal of 0 bases from V and 5 bases from J, the junction contained 10 bases not matched to a gene.

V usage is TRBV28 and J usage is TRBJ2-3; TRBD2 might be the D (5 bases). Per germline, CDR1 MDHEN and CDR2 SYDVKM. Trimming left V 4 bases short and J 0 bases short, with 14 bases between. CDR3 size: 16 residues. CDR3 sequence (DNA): TGTGCCAGCAGTTCAGGCCTAGCAAAGAGCACAGATACGCAGTATTTT. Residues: CASSSGLAKSTDTQYF.

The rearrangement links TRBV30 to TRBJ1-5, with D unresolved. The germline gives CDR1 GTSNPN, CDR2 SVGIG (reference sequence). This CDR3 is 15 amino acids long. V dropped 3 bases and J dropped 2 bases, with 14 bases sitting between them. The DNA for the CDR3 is TGTGCCTGGAGACGGGAAGGGATTCGCAATCAGCCCCAGCATTTT. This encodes CAWRREGIRNQPQHF.

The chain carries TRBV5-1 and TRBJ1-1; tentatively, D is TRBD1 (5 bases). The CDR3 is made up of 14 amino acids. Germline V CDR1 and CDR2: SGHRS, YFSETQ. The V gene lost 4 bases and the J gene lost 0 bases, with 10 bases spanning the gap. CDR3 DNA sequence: TGCGCCAGCAGCCACCAAGGGGTGAACACTGAAGCTTTCTTT. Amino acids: CASSHQGVNTEAFF.

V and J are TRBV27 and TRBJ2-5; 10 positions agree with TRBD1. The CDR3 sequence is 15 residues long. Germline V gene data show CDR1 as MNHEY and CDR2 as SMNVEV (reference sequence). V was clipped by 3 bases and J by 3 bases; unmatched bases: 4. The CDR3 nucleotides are TGTGCCAGCAGTTTTCGGGGACAGGGGAAAGAGACCCAGTACTTC. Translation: CASSFRGQGKETQYF.

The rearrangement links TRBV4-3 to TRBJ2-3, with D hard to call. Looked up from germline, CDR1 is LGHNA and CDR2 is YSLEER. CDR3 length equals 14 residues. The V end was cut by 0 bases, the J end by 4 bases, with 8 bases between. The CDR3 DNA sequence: TGCGCCAGCAGCCAAGATTTTAGTTCAGATACGCAGTATTTT. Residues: CASSQDFSSDTQYF.

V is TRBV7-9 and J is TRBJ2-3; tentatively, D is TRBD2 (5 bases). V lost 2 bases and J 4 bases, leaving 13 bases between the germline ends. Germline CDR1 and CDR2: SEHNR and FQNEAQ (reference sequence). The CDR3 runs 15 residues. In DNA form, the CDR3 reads TGTGCCAGCAGCTTACTTGCGGGCACGCCAGATACGCAGTATTTT. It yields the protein CASSLLAGTPDTQYF.

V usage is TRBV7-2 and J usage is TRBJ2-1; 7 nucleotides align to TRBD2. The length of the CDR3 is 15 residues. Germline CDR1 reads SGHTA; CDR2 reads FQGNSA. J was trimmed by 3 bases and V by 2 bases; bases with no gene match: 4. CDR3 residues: CASSLFGTNYNEQFF. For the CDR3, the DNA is TGTGCCAGCAGCTTATTTGGGACTAACTACAATGAGCAGTTCTTC.

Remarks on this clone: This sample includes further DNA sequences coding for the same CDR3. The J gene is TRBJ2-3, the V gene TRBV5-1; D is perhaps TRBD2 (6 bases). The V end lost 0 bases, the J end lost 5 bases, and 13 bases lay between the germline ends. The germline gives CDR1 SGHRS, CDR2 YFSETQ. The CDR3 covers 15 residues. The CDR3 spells CASSLAPGVGDTQYF. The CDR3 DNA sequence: TGCGCCAGCAGCTTGGCACCGGGAGTGGGAGATACGCAGTATTTT.

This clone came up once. The CDR3 DNA sequence: TGTGCCAGCAGTCCCACGACCTTAGTACGAGAGACCCAGTACTTC. It yields the protein CASSPTTLVRETQYF. The chain joins TRBV28 to TRBJ2-5; D remains unclear. The CDR3 totals 15 residues. Between the trimmed V and J ends, which lost 5 bases and 4 bases, there was a span of 17 bases. The germline V gene has CDR1 MDHEN and CDR2 SYDVKM. The full variable domain, completed using reference TRBV28 and TRBJ2-5, is DVKVTQSSRYLVKRTGEKVFLECVQDMDHENMFWYRQDPGLGLRLIYFSYDVKMKEKGDIPEGYSVSREKKERFSLILESASTNQTSMYLCASSPTTLVRETQYFGPGTRLLVL.

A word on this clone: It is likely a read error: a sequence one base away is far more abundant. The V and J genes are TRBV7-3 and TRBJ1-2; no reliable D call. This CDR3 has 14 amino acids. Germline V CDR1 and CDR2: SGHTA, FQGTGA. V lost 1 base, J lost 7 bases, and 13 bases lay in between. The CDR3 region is CASSLSPGGAGYTF. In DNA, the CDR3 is TGTGCCAGCAGCTTAAGCCCGGGAGGCGCTGGCTACACCTTC. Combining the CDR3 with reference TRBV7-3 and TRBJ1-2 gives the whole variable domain GAGVSQTPSNKVTEKGKYVELRCDPISGHTALYWYRQSLGQGPEFLIYFQGTGAADDSGLPNDRFFAVRPEGSVSTLKIQRTERGDSAVYLCASSLSPGGAGYTFGSGTRLTVV.

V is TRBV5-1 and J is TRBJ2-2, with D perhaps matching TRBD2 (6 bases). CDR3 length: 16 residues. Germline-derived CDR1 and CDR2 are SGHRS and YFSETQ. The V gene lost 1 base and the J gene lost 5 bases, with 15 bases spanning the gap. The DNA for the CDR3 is TGCGCCAGCAGCTTGTTGGCGGGAAAGGATACCGGGGAGCTGTTTTTT. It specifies CASSLLAGKDTGELFF.